Each of the 16 T cell receptor beta chains below was sequenced from the same sample in a study of blood T cell repertoires in COVID-19. Clones were sequenced by immunoSEQ multiplex PCR, and TCRdb holds only the in-frame ones, with some missing. There are 250,000 to 300,000 clones in the sample; approximately 90% occur only once, and approximately 2% lies in the top ten. The sequencing input was PBMCs or T cells enriched from blood (not recorded which). These receptors all stem from an older woman in a cohort exposed to, infected with or recovered from COVID-19 (not recorded which).

The CDR3 loop reads CASTHEGVNSPLHF. Here the CDR3 DNA reads TGTGCCAGCACCCACGAGGGGGTCAATTCACCCCTCCACTTT. J is TRBJ1-6 and V is TRBV2, with D possibly TRBD1 on 6 matching bases. There are 14 residues in the CDR3. CDR1 is SNHLY and CDR2 is FYNNEI in the germline V gene. Trimming left V 7 bases short and J 7 bases short, with 14 bases between.

The CDR3 protein is CSASFLMSADTQYF. For the CDR3, the DNA is TGCAGTGCTAGTTTTTTGATGTCGGCAGATACGCAGTATTTT. This rearrangement joins TRBV20-1 to TRBJ2-3, with D unclear. Per germline, CDR1 DFQATT and CDR2 SNEGSKA (reference sequence). Trimming took 3 bases from V and 4 from J, leaving 14 bases between them. The CDR3 is 14 residues long.

The rearrangement joins TRBV4-3 to TRBJ2-3, with 8 bases matching TRBD2. Germline CDR1 LGHNA, CDR2 YSLEER. V shed 0 bases and J 0 bases; nucleotides not matched to a gene: 14. The CDR3 sequence is 20 residues long. DNA of the CDR3: TGCGCCAGCAGCCAAGATTTCGTCGGTCCTAGCGGGTCTAGCACAGATACGCAGTATTTT. Translating gives CASSQDFVGPSGSSTDTQYF.

A few counts support this clone. The rearrangement uses TRBV19 and TRBJ1-2; the D gene is possibly TRBD1 (5 bases). With 3 bases removed from V and 4 bases from J, the gap between germline ends came to 15 bases. The V gene's germline CDR1 is LNHDA and CDR2 SQIVND (reference sequence). CDR3 length: 15 amino acids. The CDR3 region is CASSMGPGGSYGYTF. The CDR3 nucleotides are TGTGCCAGTAGTATGGGGCCAGGAGGGAGCTATGGCTACACCTTC. The full variable domain, its missing parts supplied by reference TRBV19 and TRBJ1-2, is DGGITQSPKYLFRKEGQNVTLSCEQNLNHDAMYWYRQDPGQGLRLIYYSQIVNDFQKGDIAEGYSVSREKKESFPLTVTSAQKNPTAFYLCASSMGPGGSYGYTFGSGTRLTVV.

The chain links TRBV28 to TRBJ2-7; D not certain. Germline CDR1 MDHEN, CDR2 SYDVKM. Trimming took 5 bases from V and 2 from J, leaving 10 bases between them. This CDR3 has 13 amino acids. CDR3 residues: CASSPPPTYEQYF. The CDR3 DNA follows: TGTGCCAGCAGTCCTCCTCCTACCTACGAGCAGTACTTC.

The chain recombines TRBV7-2 with TRBJ2-3, with TRBD2 identical over 10 bases. The length of the CDR3 is 15 residues. Per the germline V gene, CDR1 is SGHTA and CDR2 is FQGNSA. The junction had 8 bases not matched to a gene; V was cut back by 8 bases and J by 3 bases. The CDR3 DNA reads as TGTGCCAGCCTAGCGGGAGAAAAGGGGACAGATACGCAGTATTTT. This codes for CASLAGEKGTDTQYF.

The chain links TRBV10-3 to TRBJ2-7; 7 positions match TRBD2. Germline CDR1 ENHRY, CDR2 SYGVKD. V trimming: 2 bases; J trimming: 5 bases; junction bases outside the gene matches: 9. CDR3 length: 15 residues. The CDR3 region is CAISEGGSTFNEQYF. As DNA, the CDR3 is TGTGCCATCAGTGAGGGCGGGAGTACTTTCAACGAGCAGTACTTC.

The chain employs TRBV15 and TRBJ1-2, with TRBD1 as a possible D gene (6 bases). This CDR3 is 13 amino acids long. Looked up from germline, CDR1 is LNHNV and CDR2 is YYDKDF (reference sequence). Trimming stripped 5 bases from V and 2 bases from J, with 9 bases between. CDR3 in amino acids: CATSGGANYGYTF. Written as DNA, the CDR3 is TGTGCCACCAGCGGGGGGGCAAACTATGGCTACACCTTC. The whole variable domain, filled in from reference TRBV15 and TRBJ1-2, reads DAMVIQNPRYQVTQFGKPVTLSCSQTLNHNVMYWYQQKSSQAPKLLFHYYDKDFNNEADTPDNFQSRRPNTSFCFLDIRSPGLGDTAMYLCATSGGANYGYTFGSGTRLTVV.

The chain uses TRBV10-3 and TRBJ2-5; 7 bases match TRBD2. The germline gives CDR1 ENHRY, CDR2 SYGVKD. V trimming: 6 bases; J trimming: 6 bases; junction bases outside the gene matches: 7. This CDR3 spans 13 amino acids. The CDR3 DNA is TGTGCCATCAGAGCGGCGGGAGTGCAGACCCAGTACTTC. This translates into CAIRAAGVQTQYF.

This clone was observed a single time. This chain joins TRBV7-3 and TRBJ2-1, with 7 bases that match TRBD2. Germline V gives CDR1 SGHTA, CDR2 FQGTGA. The CDR3 is 15 residues long. V lost 5 bases, J lost 5 bases, and 9 bases stayed unmatched. The CDR3 loop is CASSREVGLNNEQFF. CDR3 nucleotides: TGTGCCAGCAGCCGGGAGGTGGGTCTGAACAATGAGCAGTTCTTC.

V and J are TRBV4-1 and TRBJ2-7; TRBD2 matches 10 bases. This CDR3 is 17 amino acids long. Germline V CDR1 and CDR2: MGHRA, YSYEKL. With V trimmed by 1 base and J by 4 bases, 10 bases remained unmatched. CDR3: CASSQVLAGVGTYEQYF. The CDR3 DNA sequence: TGCGCCAGCAGCCAAGTGCTAGCGGGAGTGGGTACTTACGAGCAGTACTTC.

The gene calls are TRBV28 and TRBJ1-3; TRBD1 aligns across 8 bases. In germline, CDR1 is MDHEN, CDR2 SYDVKM. The CDR3 consists of 15 residues. V lost 6 bases and J lost 3; bases outside the gene matches: 7. CDR3 region: CASSFTDRVGNTIYF. CDR3 DNA: TGTGCCAGCAGCTTTACGGACAGGGTTGGAAACACCATATATTTT.

The J gene is TRBJ2-4, the V gene TRBV2, with 10 nucleotides matching TRBD2. Trimming at V came to 5 bases and at J to 3 bases, leaving 7 bases not matched to a gene. The CDR3 is 16 residues long. Germline assignment: CDR1 SNHLY and CDR2 FYNNEI. For the CDR3, the DNA is TGTGCCAGCAGTCCTGAGCGGGAGGGGGGCAAAAACATTCAGTACTTC. As protein: CASSPEREGGKNIQYF.

The chain joins TRBV28 to TRBJ1-1, with TRBD1 matching over 11 bases. Germline V lookup: CDR1 MDHEN, CDR2 SYDVKM. The V and J ends lost 6 bases and 4 bases, in that order; junction bases with no gene match: 10. This CDR3 spans 16 amino acids. The CDR3 region has the DNA TGTGCCAGCAGATCCTTCGGACAGGGGGCCTTCACTGAAGCTTTCTTT. This sequence encodes CASRSFGQGAFTEAFF.

The chain has TRBV7-6 and TRBJ2-7; 9 bases line up with TRBD1. This CDR3 contains 14 residues. Germline values: CDR1 SGHVS, CDR2 FNYEAQ. With 1 base clipped from V and 4 bases from J, the junction kept 2 bases outside the gene matches. CDR3 DNA: TGTGCCAGCAGCTTAGGGACAGGGGTATACGAGCAGTACTTC. Protein: CASSLGTGVYEQYF. The complete variable domain, with remaining parts taken from reference TRBV7-6 and TRBJ2-7, reads GAGVSQSPRYKVTKRGQDVALRCDPISGHVSLYWYRQALGQGPEFLTYFNYEAQQDKSGLPNDRFSAERPEGSISTLTIQRTEQRDSAMYRCASSLGTGVYEQYFGPGTRLTVT.

This clone has a single count. This sequence joins TRBV2 and TRBJ1-2, with D maybe TRBD1 (5 bases). Germline V gene data show CDR1 as SNHLY and CDR2 as FYNNEI. The CDR3 has 14 amino acids. With 7 bases removed from V and 4 bases from J, the gap between germline ends came to 16 bases. The CDR3 DNA reads as TGTGCCAGCAAAATCGCCGGCCAGGGCTATGGCTACACCTTC. This gives the protein CASKIAGQGYGYTF.